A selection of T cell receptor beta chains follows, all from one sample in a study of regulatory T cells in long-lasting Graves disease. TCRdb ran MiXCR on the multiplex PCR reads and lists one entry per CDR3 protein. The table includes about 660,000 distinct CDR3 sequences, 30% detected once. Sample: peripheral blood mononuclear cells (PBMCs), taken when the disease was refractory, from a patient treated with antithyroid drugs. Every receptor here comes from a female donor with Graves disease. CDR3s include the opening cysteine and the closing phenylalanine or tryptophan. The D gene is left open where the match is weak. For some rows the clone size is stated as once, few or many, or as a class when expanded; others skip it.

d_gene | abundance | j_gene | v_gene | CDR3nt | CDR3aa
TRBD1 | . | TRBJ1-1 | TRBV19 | TGTGCCAGTAGTATGATGGGGGACAGGGAACGCGCTTTCTTT | CASSMMGDRERAFF
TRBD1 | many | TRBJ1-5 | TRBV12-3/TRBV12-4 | TGTGCCAGCAGTTTAGGACAGGGGTCTACGAGCAATCAGCCCCAGCATTTT | CASSLGQGSTSNQPQHF
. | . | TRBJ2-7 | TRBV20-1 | TGCAGTGCTAGTAAAGGAGAACAGGAGACCTACGAGCAGTACTTC | CSASKGEQETYEQYF
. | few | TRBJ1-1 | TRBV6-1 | TGTGCCAGCAGTGAAGCATACGACGATACTGAAGCTTTCTTT | CASSEAYDDTEAFF
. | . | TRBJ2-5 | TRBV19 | TGTGCCAGTAGTAGGAATTCTAGGCCAGCCCAAGAGACCCAGTACTTC | CASSRNSRPAQETQYF
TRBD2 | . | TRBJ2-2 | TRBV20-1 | TGCAGTGCTAGAGTGGAGACTAGCGGGAGTTATCACACCGGGGAGCTGTTTTTT | CSARVETSGSYHTGELFF
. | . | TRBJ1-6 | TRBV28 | TGTGCCAGCAGTTTGATCCGCGACGCGAGCTCCTATAATTCACCCCTCCACTTT | CASSLIRDASSYNSPLHF
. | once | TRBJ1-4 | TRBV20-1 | TGCAGTGCACAAACAGGGTATTCGCGTGAAAAACTGTTTTTT | CSAQTGYSREKLFF
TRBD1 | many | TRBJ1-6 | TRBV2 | TGTGCCAGCAGCGCCACAAGTCCTACAGGGGTGGGAAATAATTCACCCCTCCACTTT | CASSATSPTGVGNNSPLHF
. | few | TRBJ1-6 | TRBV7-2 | TGTGCCAGCAGCCCCACCCCCCTGGGGGCCAATAATTCACCCCTCCACTTT | CASSPTPLGANNSPLHF
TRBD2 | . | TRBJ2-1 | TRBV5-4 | TGTGCCAGCAGCGGGACTAGCGGGAGGTCCCATGAGCAGTTCTTC | CASSGTSGRSHEQFF
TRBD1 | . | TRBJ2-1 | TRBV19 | TGTGCCAGTACTGACGCAGGGGGCGGCTACAATGAGCAGTTCTTC | CASTDAGGGYNEQFF
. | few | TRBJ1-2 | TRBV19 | TGTGCCAGTACGACCGGAGAATCCTATGGCTACACCTTC | CASTTGESYGYTF
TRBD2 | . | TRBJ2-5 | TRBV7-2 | TGTGCCAGCAGCTTAGAGGTTTCTAGCGGGAGAGAGACCCAGTACTTC | CASSLEVSSGRETQYF
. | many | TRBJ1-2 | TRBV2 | TGTGCCAGCAGTGTGAGGGGTGGCTACACCTTC | CASSVRGGYTF
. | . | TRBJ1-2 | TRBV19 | TGTGCCAGTAGTAGCCGACAGGAGACCAACTATGGCTACACCTTC | CASSSRQETNYGYTF
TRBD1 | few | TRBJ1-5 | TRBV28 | TGTGCCAGCAGTTTAGACAGGGGGCGTGGTCAGCCCCAGCATTTT | CASSLDRGRGQPQHF
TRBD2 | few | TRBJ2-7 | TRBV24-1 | TGTGCCACCAGTGACTTGGCTAGCGGAGGCCTCTACGAGCAGTACTTC | CATSDLASGGLYEQYF
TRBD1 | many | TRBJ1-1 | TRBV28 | TGTGCCAGCAGTTTACAAAGACAGGGTCGGGAAGCTTTCTTT | CASSLQRQGREAFF
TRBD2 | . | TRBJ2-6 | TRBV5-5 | TGTGCCAGCAGCCCGGGACTAGCGGGCTTGGGCTCTGGGGCCAACGTCCTGACTTTC | CASSPGLAGLGSGANVLTF
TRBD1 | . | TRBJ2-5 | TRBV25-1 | TGTGCCAGCGGGGGGGACAGGGGACAAGAGACCCAGTACTTC | CASGGDRGQETQYF
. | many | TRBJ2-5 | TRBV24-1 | TGTGCCACCAGTGCCGGGGGTAGAGGGGACCAAGAGACCCAGTACTTC | CATSAGGRGDQETQYF
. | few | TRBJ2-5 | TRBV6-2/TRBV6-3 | TGTGCCAGCAGTAGGTTCCTGGGGGGGCTCCAAGAGACCCAGTACTTC | CASSRFLGGLQETQYF
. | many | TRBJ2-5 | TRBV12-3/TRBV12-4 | TGTGCCAGCAGTCTTCGGATCACAGAGGCCCAGTACTTC | CASSLRITEAQYF
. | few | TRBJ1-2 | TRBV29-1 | TGCAGCGTTGAGGGGCCGTATGGCTACACCTTC | CSVEGPYGYTF
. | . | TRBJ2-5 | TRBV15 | TGTGCCACCAGCAGAGATTCCCGGGAGACCCAGTACTTC | CATSRDSRETQYF
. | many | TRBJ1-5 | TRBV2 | TGTGCCAGCACGAACGACAGTCCCAATCAGCCCCAGCATTTT | CASTNDSPNQPQHF
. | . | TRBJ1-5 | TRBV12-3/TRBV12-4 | TGTGCCAGCAGTTCCCACTACAGACAGGGCAATCAGCCCCAGCATTTT | CASSSHYRQGNQPQHF
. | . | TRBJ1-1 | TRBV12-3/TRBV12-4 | TGTGCCAGCAGTTTGGGCCAGACGGGGGGAGAAGCTTTCTTT | CASSLGQTGGEAFF
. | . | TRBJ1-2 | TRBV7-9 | TGTGCCAGCAGACCCCTAGCAGGGAACTATGGCTACATCTTC | CASRPLAGNYGYIF
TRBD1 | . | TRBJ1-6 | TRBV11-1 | TGTGCCAGCAGCTTCAGACTCCAGGGGGCTAATTCACCCCTCCACTTT | CASSFRLQGANSPLHF
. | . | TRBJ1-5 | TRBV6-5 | TGTGCCAGCAGTTACTCGCCAGGGTGGAATCAGCCCCAGCATTTT | CASSYSPGWNQPQHF
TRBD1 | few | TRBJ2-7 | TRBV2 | TGTGCCAGCACCGGCTCGGACGGGACAGGGGAAGAGCAGTACTTC | CASTGSDGTGEEQYF
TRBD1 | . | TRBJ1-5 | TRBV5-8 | TGTGCCAGCAGCTTGGCCCCGGGACAGAGCAATCAGCCCCAGCATTTT | CASSLAPGQSNQPQHF
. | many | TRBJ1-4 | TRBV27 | TGTGCCAGCACCGCCTCTGGAATGGGGGAAAAACTGTTTTTT | CASTASGMGEKLFF
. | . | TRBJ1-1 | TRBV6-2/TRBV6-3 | TGTGCCAGCAGTTACAGGACGGTGAACACTGAAGCTTTCTTT | CASSYRTVNTEAFF
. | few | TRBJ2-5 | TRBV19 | TGTGCCAGTAGTACCACCTCTAATATGAGGGAGACCCAGTACTTC | CASSTTSNMRETQYF
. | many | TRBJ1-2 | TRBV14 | TGTGCCAGCAGCCAAGATAGTGGCTACACCTTC | CASSQDSGYTF
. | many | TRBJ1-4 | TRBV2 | TGTGCCAGGCGCATCTCTAATGAAAAACTGTTTTTT | CARRISNEKLFF
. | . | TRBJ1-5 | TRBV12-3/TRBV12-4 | TGTGCCGGCAGTTTAATCGGGGCCGGGCAGCCCCAGCATTTT | CAGSLIGAGQPQHF
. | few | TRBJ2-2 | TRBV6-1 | TGTGCCAGCAGTGTGGGACATGGGCTCACCGGGGAGCTGTTTTTT | CASSVGHGLTGELFF
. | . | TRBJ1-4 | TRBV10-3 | TGTGCCATCAGTGGCCTTTTGGGACGGGGGAATGAAAAACTGTTTTTT | CAISGLLGRGNEKLFF
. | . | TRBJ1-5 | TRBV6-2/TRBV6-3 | TGTGCCAGCAGTGAAGGAGGGGGGACCCGCCAGCCCCAGCATTTT | CASSEGGGTRQPQHF
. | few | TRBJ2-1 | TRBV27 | TGTGCCAGCAGCCTAGGCCCGACCCGAGTGGGGGTTGGTGAGCAGTTCTTC | CASSLGPTRVGVGEQFF
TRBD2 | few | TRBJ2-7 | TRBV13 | TGTGCCAGCAGCTTGAGAACTAGCGGGATCTACGAGCAGTACTTC | CASSLRTSGIYEQYF